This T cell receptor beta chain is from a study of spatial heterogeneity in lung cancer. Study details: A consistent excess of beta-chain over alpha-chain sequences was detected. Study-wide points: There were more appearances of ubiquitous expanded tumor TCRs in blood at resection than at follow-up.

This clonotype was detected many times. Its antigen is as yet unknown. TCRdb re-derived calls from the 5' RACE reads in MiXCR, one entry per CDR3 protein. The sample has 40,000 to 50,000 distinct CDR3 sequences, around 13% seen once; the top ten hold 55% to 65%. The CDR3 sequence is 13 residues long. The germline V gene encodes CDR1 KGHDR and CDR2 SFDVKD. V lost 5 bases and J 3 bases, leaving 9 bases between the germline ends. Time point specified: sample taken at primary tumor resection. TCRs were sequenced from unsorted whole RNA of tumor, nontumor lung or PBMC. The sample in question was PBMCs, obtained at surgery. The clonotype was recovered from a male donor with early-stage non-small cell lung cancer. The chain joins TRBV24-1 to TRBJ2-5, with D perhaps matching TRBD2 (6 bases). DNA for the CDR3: TGTGCCACCAGTGGACTAGGCGAAGAGACCCAGTACTTC. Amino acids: CATSGLGEETQYF.